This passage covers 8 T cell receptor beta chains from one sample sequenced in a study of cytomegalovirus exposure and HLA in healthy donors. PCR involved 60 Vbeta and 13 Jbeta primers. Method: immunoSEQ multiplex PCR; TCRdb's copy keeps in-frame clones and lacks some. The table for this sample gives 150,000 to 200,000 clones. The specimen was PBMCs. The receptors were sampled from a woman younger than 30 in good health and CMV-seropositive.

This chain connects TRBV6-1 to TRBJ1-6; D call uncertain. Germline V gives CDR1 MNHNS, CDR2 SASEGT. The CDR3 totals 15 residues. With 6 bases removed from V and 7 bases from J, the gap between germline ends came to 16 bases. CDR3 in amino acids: CASSPERHPNSPLHF. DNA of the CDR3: TGTGCCAGCAGCCCCGAGAGGCACCCCAATTCACCCCTCCACTTT.

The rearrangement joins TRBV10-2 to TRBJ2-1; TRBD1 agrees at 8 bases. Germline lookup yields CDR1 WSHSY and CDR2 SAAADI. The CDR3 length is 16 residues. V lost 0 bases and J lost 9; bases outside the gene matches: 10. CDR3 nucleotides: TGCGCCAGCAGTGAGTCCAGCAGGGGGCCCATGGGTGAGCAGTTCTTC. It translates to CASSESSRGPMGEQFF.

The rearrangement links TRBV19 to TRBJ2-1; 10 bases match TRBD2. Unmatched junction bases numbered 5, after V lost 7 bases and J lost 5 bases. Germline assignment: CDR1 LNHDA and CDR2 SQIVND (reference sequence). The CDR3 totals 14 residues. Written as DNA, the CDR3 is TGTGCCAGTAAAGGGACTAGCGACCACAATGAGCAGTTCTTC. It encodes CASKGTSDHNEQFF. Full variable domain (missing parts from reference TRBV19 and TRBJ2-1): DGGITQSPKYLFRKEGQNVTLSCEQNLNHDAMYWYRQDPGQGLRLIYYSQIVNDFQKGDIAEGYSVSREKKESFPLTVTSAQKNPTAFYLCASKGTSDHNEQFFGPGTRLTVL.

CDR3 in DNA: TGTGCCAGCAGTTCCGGGACAGAGTTCTACAATGAGCAGTTCTTC. Translating it yields CASSSGTEFYNEQFF. The chain combines TRBV7-2 with TRBJ2-1; 7 nucleotides align to TRBD1. The CDR3 contains 15 residues. Germline lookup yields CDR1 SGHTA and CDR2 FQGNSA. Unmatched junction bases numbered 8, after V lost 6 bases and J lost 3 bases.

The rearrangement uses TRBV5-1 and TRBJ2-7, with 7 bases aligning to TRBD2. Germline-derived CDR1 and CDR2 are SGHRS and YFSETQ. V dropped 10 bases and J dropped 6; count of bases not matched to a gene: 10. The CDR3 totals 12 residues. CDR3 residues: CAFLTSRGEQYF. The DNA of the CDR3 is TGCGCCTTTCTGACTAGCCGCGGCGAGCAGTACTTC.

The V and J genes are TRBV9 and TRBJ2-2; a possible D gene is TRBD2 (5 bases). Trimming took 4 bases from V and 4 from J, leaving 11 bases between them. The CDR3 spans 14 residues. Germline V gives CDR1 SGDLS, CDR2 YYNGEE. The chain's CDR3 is CASSPRTLTGELFF. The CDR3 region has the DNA TGTGCCAGCAGCCCCCGGACTCTCACCGGGGAGCTGTTTTTT. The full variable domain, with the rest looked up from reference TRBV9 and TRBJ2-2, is DSGVTQTPKHLITATGQRVTLRCSPRSGDLSVYWYQQSLDQGLQFLIQYYNGEERAKGNILERFSAQQFPDLHSELNLSSLELGDSALYFCASSPRTLTGELFFGEGSRLTVL.

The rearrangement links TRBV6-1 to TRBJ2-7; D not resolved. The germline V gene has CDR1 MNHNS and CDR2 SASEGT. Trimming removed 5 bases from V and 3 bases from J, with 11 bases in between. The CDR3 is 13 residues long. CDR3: CASSPGSIYEQYF. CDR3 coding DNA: TGTGCCAGCAGTCCCGGGTCAATCTACGAGCAGTACTTC.

In nucleotides, the CDR3 is TGTGCCAGCAACCTGGACAGGGGCCCTCAAGAGACCCAGTACTTC. Its protein is CASNLDRGPQETQYF. This chain connects TRBV6-6 to TRBJ2-5; 9 bases line up with TRBD1. The CDR3 totals 15 residues. Germline V lookup: CDR1 MNHNY, CDR2 SVGAGI (reference sequence). The junction had 8 bases not matched to a gene; V was cut back by 7 bases and J by 2 bases.